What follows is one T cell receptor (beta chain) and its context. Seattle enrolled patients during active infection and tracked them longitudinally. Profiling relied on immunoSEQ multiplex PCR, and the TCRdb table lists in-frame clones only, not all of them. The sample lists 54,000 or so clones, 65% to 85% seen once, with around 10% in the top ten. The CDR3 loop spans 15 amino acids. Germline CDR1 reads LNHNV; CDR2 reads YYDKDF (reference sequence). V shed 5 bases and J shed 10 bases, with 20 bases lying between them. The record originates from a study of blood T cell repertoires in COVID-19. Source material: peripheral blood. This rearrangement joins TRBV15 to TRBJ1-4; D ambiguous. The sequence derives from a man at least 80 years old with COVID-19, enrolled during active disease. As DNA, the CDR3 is TGTGCCACCAGCTCCAGCGGAACGGCTATGGGAAAACTGTTTTTT. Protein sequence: CATSSSGTAMGKLFF. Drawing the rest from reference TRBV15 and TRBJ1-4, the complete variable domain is DAMVIQNPRYQVTQFGKPVTLSCSQTLNHNVMYWYQQKSSQAPKLLFHYYDKDFNNEADTPDNFQSRRPNTSFCFLDIRSPGLGDTAMYLCATSSSGTAMGKLFFGSGTQLSVL.